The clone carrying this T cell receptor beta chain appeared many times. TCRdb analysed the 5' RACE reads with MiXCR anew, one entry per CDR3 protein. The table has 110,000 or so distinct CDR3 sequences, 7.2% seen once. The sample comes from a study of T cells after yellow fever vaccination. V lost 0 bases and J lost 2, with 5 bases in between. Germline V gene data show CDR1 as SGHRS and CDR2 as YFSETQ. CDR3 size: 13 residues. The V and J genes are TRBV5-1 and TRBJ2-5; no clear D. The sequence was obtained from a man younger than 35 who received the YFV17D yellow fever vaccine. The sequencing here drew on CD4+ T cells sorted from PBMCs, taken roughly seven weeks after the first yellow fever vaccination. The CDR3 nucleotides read TGCGCCAGCAGCTTGGCCCGACAAGAGACCCAGTACTTC. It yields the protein CASSLARQETQYF.